The entry that follows covers one T cell receptor beta chain sequence. The sample comes from a study of cytomegalovirus exposure and HLA in healthy donors. Sequencing used immunoSEQ multiplex PCR; TCRdb keeps in-frame clones, though not all of them. Of 50,000 to 65,000 clones listed, over 90% are singletons. Germline trimming cut 5 bases from V and 1 base from J; bases unmatched to any gene: 7. The CDR3 totals 15 residues. CDR1 and CDR2 from the germline V gene are SGHTA and FQGNSA. The sequence came from a woman aged 18-29 years in good health and CMV-seropositive. V and J are TRBV7-2 and TRBJ2-5; 7 bases map to TRBD2. Source material: PBMCs. The CDR3 here is CASSKTSSIQETQYF. In DNA form, the CDR3 reads TGTGCCAGCAGCAAGACTAGCAGCATCCAAGAGACCCAGTACTTC.